This TCR beta chain came from a study of T cells in Graves' hyperthyroidism and ophthalmopathy. The CDR3 is 13 amino acids. The germline V and J ends were trimmed by 1 base and 0 bases, with 4 bases remaining between them. The V gene's germline CDR1 is SGHRS and CDR2 YFSETQ. In making diagnoses, clinical symptoms, serum thyroxine and TRAb, thyroid ultrasound and orbital computed tomography were all used. It was RNA transcripts that yielded the amplified TCR beta CDR3 regions. An initial round of RT-PCR targeting the TCR CDR3 relied on the HTBI primer set. TCRdb reprocessed the multiplex PCR reads with MiXCR, giving one entry per CDR3 protein. The repertoire includes around 400,000 distinct CDR3 sequences, around 25% of them detected once, and over 70% sits in the top ten.

The gene calls are TRBV5-1 and TRBJ1-2, with unresolved D. The sample consisted of blood. This clonotype originated in a man in his fifties or sixties with Graves' hyperthyroidism. The CDR3 coding sequence is TGCGCCAGCAGCTTGCATACTAACTATGGCTACACCTTC. This encodes CASSLHTNYGYTF.